The T cell receptor (beta chain) described here comes from a study of a mutant IDH1 vaccine in newly diagnosed glioma. Looking at the study overall: Receipt of radiotherapy, temozolomide, or both preceded the study, and most received both. Whole-study results and caveats: Seemingly, top peripheral T cell clonotype changes bore no relation to pseudoprogression. Overall, 80% to 95% of patients had vaccine-induced immune responses.

As concerns this clone: Antigen: not known.

As for time point: baseline, week 1 (first vaccination visit). Treatment reported: pre-vaccination baseline after standard-of-care therapy. Tumors from donors were new WHO grade 3 or 4 IDH1-mutant astrocytomas with ATRX loss. Here immunoSEQ multiplex PCR was the method, and the copy in TCRdb shows in-frame clones only, minus some. The table lists roughly 35,000 clones, 88% of them singletons. This CDR3 region has 12 residues. V was cut by 5 bases and J by 7 bases, with 9 bases left in between. Germline loops: CDR1 SGHTA, CDR2 FQGNSA. The sample was PBMCs, taken from a glioma patient treated with radiotherapy, temozolomide or both. The J gene is TRBJ2-1, the V gene TRBV7-2; D is possibly TRBD2 (5 bases). This receptor was identified in a woman in her thirties or forties with glioma. As DNA, the CDR3 is TGTGCCAGCAGCCTGGACTGGAATGAGCAGTTCTTC. Translating it yields CASSLDWNEQFF.